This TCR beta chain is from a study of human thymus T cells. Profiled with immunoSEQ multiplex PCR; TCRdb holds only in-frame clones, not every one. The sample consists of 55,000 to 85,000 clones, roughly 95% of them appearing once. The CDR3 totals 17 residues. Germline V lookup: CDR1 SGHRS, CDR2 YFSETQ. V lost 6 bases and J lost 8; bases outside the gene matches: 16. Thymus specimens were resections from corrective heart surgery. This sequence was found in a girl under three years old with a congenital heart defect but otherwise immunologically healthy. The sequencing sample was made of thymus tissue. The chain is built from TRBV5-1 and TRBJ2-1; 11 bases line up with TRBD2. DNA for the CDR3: TGCGCCAGCACCACTCAGGGACTAGCGGATGACATTCATGAGCAGTTCTTC. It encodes CASTTQGLADDIHEQFF.